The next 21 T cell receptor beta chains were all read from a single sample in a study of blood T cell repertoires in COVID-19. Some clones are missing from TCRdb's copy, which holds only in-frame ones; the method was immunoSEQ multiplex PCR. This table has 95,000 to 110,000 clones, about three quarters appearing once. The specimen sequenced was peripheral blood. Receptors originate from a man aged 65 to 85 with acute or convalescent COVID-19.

CDR3 sequence reads: CASSLGRAPNEKLFF. CDR3 nucleotide sequence: TGTGCCAGCAGCTTGGGCAGGGCACCTAATGAAAAACTGTTTTTT. The J gene is TRBJ1-4, the V gene TRBV5-6; D possibly corresponds to TRBD1 (5 bases). V was cut by 0 bases and J by 3 bases, with 9 bases left in between. Per the germline V gene, CDR1 is SGHDT and CDR2 is YYEEEE. There are 15 residues in the CDR3.

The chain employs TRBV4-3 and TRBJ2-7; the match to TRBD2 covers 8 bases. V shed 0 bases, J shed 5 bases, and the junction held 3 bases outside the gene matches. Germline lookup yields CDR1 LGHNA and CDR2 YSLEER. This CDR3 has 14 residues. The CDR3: CASSQDSRGDEQYF. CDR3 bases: TGCGCCAGCAGCCAAGATTCGCGGGGGGACGAGCAGTACTTC.

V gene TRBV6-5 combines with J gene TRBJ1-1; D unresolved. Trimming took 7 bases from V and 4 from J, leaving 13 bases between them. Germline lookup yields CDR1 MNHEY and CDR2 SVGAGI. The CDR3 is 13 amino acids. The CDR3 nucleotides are TGTGCCAGCAACCAATATAAGAGCACTGAAGCTTTCTTT. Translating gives CASNQYKSTEAFF.

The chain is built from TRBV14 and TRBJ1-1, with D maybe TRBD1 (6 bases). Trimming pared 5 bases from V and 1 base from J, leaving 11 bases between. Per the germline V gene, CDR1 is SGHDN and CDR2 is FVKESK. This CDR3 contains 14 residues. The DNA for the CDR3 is TGTGCCAGCAGCACCCTACAGGGGAACACTGAAGCTTTCTTT. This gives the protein CASSTLQGNTEAFF.

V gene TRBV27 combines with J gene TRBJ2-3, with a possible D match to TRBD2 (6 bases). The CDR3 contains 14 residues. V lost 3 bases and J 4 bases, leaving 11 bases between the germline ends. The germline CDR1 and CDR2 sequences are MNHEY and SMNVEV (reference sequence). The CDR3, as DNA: TGTGCCAGCAGTTTCGGCAGGGAGGCAGATACGCAGTATTTT. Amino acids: CASSFGREADTQYF.

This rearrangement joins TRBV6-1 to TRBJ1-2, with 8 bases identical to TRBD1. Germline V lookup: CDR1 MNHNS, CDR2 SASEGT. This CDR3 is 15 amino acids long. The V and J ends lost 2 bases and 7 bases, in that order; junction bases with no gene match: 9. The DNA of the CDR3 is TGTGCCAGCAGTGAATCGCGGTCAGGGGGCTCTGGCTACACCTTC. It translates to CASSESRSGGSGYTF.

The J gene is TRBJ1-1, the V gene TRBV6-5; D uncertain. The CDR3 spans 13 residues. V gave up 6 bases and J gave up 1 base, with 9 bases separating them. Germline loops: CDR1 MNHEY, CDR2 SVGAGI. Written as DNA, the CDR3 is TGTGCCAGCAGCGAGGCCCCGAACACTGAAGCTTTCTTT. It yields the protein CASSEAPNTEAFF.

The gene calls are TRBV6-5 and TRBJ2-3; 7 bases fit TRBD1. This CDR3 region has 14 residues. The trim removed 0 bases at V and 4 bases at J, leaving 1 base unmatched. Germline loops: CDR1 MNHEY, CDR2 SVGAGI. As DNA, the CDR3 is TGTGCCAGCAGTTACTCCCAGGGGGCAGATACGCAGTATTTT. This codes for CASSYSQGADTQYF.

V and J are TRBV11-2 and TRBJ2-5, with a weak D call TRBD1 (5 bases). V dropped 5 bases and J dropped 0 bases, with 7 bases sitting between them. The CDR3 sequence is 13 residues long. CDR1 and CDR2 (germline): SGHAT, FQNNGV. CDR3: CASSGAYQETQYF. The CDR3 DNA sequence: TGTGCCAGCAGCGGGGCCTACCAAGAGACCCAGTACTTC.

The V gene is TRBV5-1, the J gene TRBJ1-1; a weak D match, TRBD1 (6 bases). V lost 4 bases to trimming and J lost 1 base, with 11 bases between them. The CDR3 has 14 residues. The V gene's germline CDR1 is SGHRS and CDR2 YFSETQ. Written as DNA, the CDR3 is TGCGCCAGCAGCGAGGCACAGGGGAACACTGAAGCTTTCTTT. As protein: CASSEAQGNTEAFF. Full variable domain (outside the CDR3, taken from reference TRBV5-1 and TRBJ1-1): KAGVTQTPRYLIKTRGQQVTLSCSPISGHRSVSWYQQTPGQGLQFLFEYFSETQRNKGNFPGRFSGRQFSNSRSEMNVSTLELGDSALYLCASSEAQGNTEAFFGQGTRLTVV.

The CDR3 sequence: CASSPPTATNEKLFF. The CDR3 DNA reads TGTGCCAGCAGCCCCCCGACAGCAACTAATGAAAAACTGTTTTTT. The chain joins TRBV7-9 to TRBJ1-4; weak D call: TRBD1 (5 bases). The CDR3 has 15 residues. CDR1 is SEHNR and CDR2 is FQNEAQ in the germline V gene (reference sequence). V was trimmed by 5 bases and J by 0 bases, leaving 10 bases between them.

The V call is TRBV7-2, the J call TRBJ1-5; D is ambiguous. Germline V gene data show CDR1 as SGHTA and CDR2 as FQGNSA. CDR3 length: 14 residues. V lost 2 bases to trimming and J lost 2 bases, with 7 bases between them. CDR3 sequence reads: CASSLQEGNQPQHF. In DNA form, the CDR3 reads TGTGCCAGCAGCTTACAGGAGGGCAATCAGCCCCAGCATTTT.

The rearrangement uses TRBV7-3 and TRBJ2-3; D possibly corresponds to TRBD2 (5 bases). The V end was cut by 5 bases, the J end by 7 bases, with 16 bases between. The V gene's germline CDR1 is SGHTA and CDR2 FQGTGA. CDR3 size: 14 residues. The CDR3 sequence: CASSPPGGRNTQYF. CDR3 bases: TGTGCCAGCAGCCCTCCAGGCGGGCGTAATACGCAGTATTTT.

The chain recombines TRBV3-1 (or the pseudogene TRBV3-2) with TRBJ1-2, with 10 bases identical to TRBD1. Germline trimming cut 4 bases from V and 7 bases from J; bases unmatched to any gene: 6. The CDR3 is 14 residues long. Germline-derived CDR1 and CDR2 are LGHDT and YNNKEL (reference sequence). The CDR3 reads CASSRGQGGSGYTF. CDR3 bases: TGTGCCAGCAGCCGCGGACAGGGGGGGAGTGGCTACACCTTC.

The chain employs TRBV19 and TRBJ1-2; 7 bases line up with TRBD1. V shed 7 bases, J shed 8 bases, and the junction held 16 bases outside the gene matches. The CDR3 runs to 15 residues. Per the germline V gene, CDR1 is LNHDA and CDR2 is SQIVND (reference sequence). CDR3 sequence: CASTKLGTAKGGYTF. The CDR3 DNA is TGTGCCAGTACCAAATTAGGGACAGCCAAAGGAGGCTACACCTTC.

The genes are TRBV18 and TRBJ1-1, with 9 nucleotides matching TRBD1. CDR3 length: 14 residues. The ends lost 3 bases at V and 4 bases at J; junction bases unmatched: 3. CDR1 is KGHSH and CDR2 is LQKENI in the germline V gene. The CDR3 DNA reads TGTGCCAGCTCACCGTCGACAGGGGGCACTGAAGCTTTCTTT. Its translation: CASSPSTGGTEAFF.

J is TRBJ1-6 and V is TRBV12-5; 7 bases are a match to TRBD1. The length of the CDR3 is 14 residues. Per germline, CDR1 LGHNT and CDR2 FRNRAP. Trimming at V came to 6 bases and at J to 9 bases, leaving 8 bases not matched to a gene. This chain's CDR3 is CASGVQGFGSPLHF. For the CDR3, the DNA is TGTGCTAGTGGAGTACAGGGGTTCGGTTCACCCCTCCACTTT.

As DNA, the CDR3 is TGCAGCGTAGGGACAGGGAGTGCCTACGAGCAGTACTTC. Translation: CSVGTGSAYEQYF. The V gene is TRBV29-1, the J gene TRBJ2-7; 9 bases are shared with TRBD1. The CDR3 extends over 13 amino acids. V lost 6 bases to trimming and J lost 2 bases; unmatched junction nucleotides: 5. Germline assignment: CDR1 SQVTM and CDR2 ANQGSEA.

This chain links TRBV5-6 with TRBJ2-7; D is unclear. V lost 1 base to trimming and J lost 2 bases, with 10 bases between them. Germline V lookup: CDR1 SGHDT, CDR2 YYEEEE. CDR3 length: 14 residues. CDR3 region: CASSLSGSTYEQYF. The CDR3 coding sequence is TGTGCCAGCAGCTTGAGTGGCAGTACCTACGAGCAGTACTTC.

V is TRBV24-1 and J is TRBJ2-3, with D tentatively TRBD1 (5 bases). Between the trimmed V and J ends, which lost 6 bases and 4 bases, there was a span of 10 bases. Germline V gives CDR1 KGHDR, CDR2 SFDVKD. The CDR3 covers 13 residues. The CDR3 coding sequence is TGTGCCACCAGTACAGGATCGGCAGATACGCAGTATTTT. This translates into CATSTGSADTQYF.

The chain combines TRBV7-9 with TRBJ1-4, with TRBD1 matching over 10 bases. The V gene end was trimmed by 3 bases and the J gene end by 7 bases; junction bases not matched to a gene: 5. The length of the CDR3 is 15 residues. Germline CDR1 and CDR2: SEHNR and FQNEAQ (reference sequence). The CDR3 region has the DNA TGTGCCAGCAGCTTGGGAGACAGGGGGCGTGAAAAACTGTTTTTT. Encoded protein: CASSLGDRGREKLFF. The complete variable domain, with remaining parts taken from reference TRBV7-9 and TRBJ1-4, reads DTGVSQNPRHKITKRGQNVTFRCDPISEHNRLYWYRQTLGQGPEFLTYFQNEAQLEKSRLLSDRFSAERPKGSFSTLEIQRTEQGDSAMYLCASSLGDRGREKLFFGSGTQLSVL.